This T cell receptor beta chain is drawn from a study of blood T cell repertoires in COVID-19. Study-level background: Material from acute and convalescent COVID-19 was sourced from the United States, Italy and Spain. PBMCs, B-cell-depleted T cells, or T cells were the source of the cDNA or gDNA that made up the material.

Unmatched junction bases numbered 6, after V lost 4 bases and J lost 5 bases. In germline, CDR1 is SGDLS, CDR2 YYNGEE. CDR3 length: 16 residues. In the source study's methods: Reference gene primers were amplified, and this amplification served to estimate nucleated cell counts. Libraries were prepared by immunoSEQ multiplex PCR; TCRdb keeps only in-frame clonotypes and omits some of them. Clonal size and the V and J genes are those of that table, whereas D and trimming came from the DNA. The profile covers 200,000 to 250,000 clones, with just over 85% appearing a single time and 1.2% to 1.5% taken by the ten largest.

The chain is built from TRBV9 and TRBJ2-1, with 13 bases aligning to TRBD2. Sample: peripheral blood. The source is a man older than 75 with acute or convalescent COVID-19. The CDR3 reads CASSYTGTSGNNEQFF. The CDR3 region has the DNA TGTGCCAGCAGCTACACAGGGACTAGCGGGAACAATGAGCAGTTCTTC.